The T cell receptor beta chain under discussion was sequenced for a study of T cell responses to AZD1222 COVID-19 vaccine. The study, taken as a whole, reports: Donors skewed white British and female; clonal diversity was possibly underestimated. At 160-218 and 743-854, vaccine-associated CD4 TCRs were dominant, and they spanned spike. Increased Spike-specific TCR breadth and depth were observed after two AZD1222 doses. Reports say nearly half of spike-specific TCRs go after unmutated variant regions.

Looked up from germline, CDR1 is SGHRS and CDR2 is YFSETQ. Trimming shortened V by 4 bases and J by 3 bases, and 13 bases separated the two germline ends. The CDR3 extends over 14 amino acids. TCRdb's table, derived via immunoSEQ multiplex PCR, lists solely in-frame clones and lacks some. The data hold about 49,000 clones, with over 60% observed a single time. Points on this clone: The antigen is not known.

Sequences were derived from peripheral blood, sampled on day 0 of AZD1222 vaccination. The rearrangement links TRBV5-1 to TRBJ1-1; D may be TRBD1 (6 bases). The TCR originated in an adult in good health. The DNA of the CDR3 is TGCGCCAGCAGCGGATCAGGGGTGTACACTGAAGCTTTCTTT. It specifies CASSGSGVYTEAFF.